This TCR beta chain was captured by sequencing in a study of human T cells and chemical hapten exposure. Study-wide points: Significantly greater numbers of large CDR3 similarity clusters came from expanded TCRs than from controls.

Per germline, CDR1 SGHTA and CDR2 FQGTGA. V lost 5 bases, J lost 5 bases, and 14 bases lay in between. The CDR3 contains 14 residues. TCRdb ran MiXCR on the RACE reads and lists one entry per CDR3 protein. The sample has about 190,000 distinct CDR3 sequences; more than 20% are singletons. The time point denotes: patch test 3, about 24 weeks after DPC sensitization. Specified treatment: therapeutic diphenylcyclopropenone sensitization with weekly scalp DPC. With regard to this clonotype: Its antigen remains unknown.

The material sequenced was whole blood, taken in connection with sensitization to the hapten diphenylcyclopropenone (DPC). The V gene is TRBV7-3, the J gene TRBJ2-3; possibly TRBD2 for D (7 bases). The receptor comes from a woman aged 40 to 50 with alopecia areata. Some clones in this sample may be carry-over from other donors' samples. CDR3 region: CASSRGGGIDTQYF. The CDR3 region has the DNA TGTGCCAGCAGCCGAGGGGGAGGGATAGATACGCAGTATTTT.